This TCR beta chain was sequenced during a study of CD8 T cells in Susac syndrome. Study at large: Patients with Susac syndrome were therapy-naive, taking corticosteroids, with some also receiving intravenous immunoglobulin, or taking intravenous immunoglobulin alone at the time their blood was drawn.

Sequencing targeted TCR beta in T cells from blood (CD8+ and CD4+). Study observations and caveats: There was no clonal expansion in the CD4+ T cell repertoires of Susac syndrome.

Random hexamers primed reverse transcription of 0.5 to 1 ug RNA. immunoSEQ multiplex PCR amplified TCR beta CDR3 across 54 Vbeta, 13 Jbeta. One entry per CDR3 protein results from TCRdb running MiXCR on the immunoSEQ multiplex PCR reads. The sample contains 200,000 to 300,000 distinct CDR3 sequences, about 95% of which appear only once. A remark on this clonotype: What it binds is unknown.

CDR1 is KGHSH, CDR2 LQKENI, per germline. The CDR3 is 13 amino acids. With 5 bases removed from V and 3 bases from J, the gap between germline ends came to 10 bases. This sequence was found in a human donor with Susac syndrome. This chain connects TRBV18 to TRBJ1-1; D is undetermined. What was sequenced was CD4+ T cells from PBMCs. The CDR3 DNA follows: TGTGCCAGCTCATCCACAGAGGACACTGAAGCTTTCTTT. As protein: CASSSTEDTEAFF.